This TCR beta chain appears in the sequencing data of a study of neurological immune-mediated disorders (dated by TCRdb to between 2018 and 2021). The study in broad terms: The study compared peripheral blood TCR-beta repertoires of HTLV-I-associated myelopathy (HAM/TSP) patients, multiple sclerosis patients and healthy controls using UMI-based sequencing. Each longitudinal HAM/TSP and healthy donor was sampled at 3 time-points spaced at about 3-45 month intervals. Longitudinal samples, technical triplicates and paired sorted CD4+ and CD8+ T-cell subsets, alongside PBMC samples, were included among the 106 TCR-beta libraries. The cohort comprised 68 subjects: roughly 14 HAM/TSP patients, 35 or so multiple sclerosis patients and around 20 healthy controls. Here is what the overall study found, with its caveats: The highest TCR clonal expansion was observed in HAM/TSP patients, whereas the lowest was observed in MS patients, even when compared with healthy controls. Across subjects, expanded clones never shared an identical CDR3 amino acid sequence, which suggests that the TCR-beta repertoires in every group were private.

The sample's time point label, in plain terms: longitudinal time-point 3. For the unsorted PBMC libraries, 2 million PBMCs were stored in RNAlater at -80 degrees C until RNA extraction and were used to generate the libraries. Peripheral blood was subjected to Ficoll-Hypaque density gradient centrifugation to isolate PBMCs, which were then cryopreserved in liquid nitrogen. cDNA was synthesized by template-switch 5'RACE using a primer carrying a 10-nucleotide random unique molecular identifier by which each TCR transcript was tagged. Each sequencing run produced over 160 million TCR-beta sequences covering 15-18 subjects. The RNeasy kit was used for extraction of total RNA. The KAPA Real-time Library Amplification kit was used to amplify TCR-beta VDJ regions with primers for the TCR constant region and the 5'RACE anchor. A first PCR added sample indexes and Illumina adaptors, and a second PCR then raised library yield. After purification with Ampure beads, the TCR product of roughly 650 bp was size-selected on a 2% E-gel SizeSelection system. Before pooling, library quality was assessed on a Bioanalyzer, concentration was determined with Qubit, and library quantification was performed with the Kapa Library Quantification kit. Paired-end 2 x 150 bp sequencing of the libraries was performed on an Illumina HiSeq 2500. To increase sequence diversity, roughly 24-31% phiX was spiked into each library pool. Regarding the original processing steps: Quality-filtered reads were processed with the UMI-based MiGEC pipeline, and over 85% of raw TCR sequences were removed by the MiGEC pipeline during error correction. IMGT germline references were used for alignment of VDJ genes, and clonotypes were defined by a unique CDR3 amino acid sequence together with V-J genes. Clonal expansion, Shannon diversity and CDR3 relatedness were evaluated with VDJtools (CalcPairwiseDistances, ClusterSamples), while phylogenetic trees were built in CLCbio workbench. Expanded clones were defined as having at least 8 unique UMIs, based on coefficient-of-variation modelling across technical triplicates. Using fastp trimming at Q25 and MiXCR clonotype assembly, TCRdb reanalyzed the public sequencing data and kept in-frame beta chains. Under each unique CDR3 protein, matching rows form one entry showing the most common genes and DNA. These V and J calls derive from TCRdb rather than the authors' analysis. The sample table shows fewer than 55,000 distinct CDR3 sequences, and approximately 12% are seen once. The leading ten clones occupy around 9% of the sample.

This clonotype was recorded many times. Its antigen has not been determined. Base qualities are not recorded, but no much larger clone differs from it by a single base. The sequenced sample was PBMCs. The TCR was taken from a male donor with HTLV-1-associated myelopathy (HAM/TSP).

The CDR3 protein: CASSLYPEGVNQPQHF. The base sequence is TGTGCCAGCAGTTTATACCCAGAAGGGGTCAATCAGCCCCAGCATTTT. This receptor chain uses TRBV27 and TRBJ1-5; a tentative D call is TRBD1 (5 bases match). The germline V gene (reference sequence) supplies CDR1 MNHEY and CDR2 SMNVEV. Counted from cysteine to phenylalanine, this CDR3 has 16 amino acids. Here the CDR3 DNA is all that survives: 48 bases in frame from base 1. The V end loses 1 base and the J end loses 3 bases, and a stretch of 13 bases separates them.